Listed below are T cell receptor beta chains from one sample, sequenced in a study of cytomegalovirus exposure and HLA in healthy donors. Sequenced by immunoSEQ multiplex PCR; TCRdb stores in-frame clones only, minus some. The sample consists of approximately 200,000 clones, approximately 83% of them appearing once. The sequencing input was PBMCs. These receptors were taken from a girl aged 5 to 17 in good health and CMV-seronegative. The CDR3 runs from the conserved cysteine through the conserved F or W. The D gene is left open where the match is weak. Clone size is not always given. Where it is, it says once, few, many or a class for expanded clones.

>TRBV28|-|TRBD1|TRBJ1-2
TGTGCCAGCAGTTTAGCTCGACAGGGACTCTATGGCTACACCTTC
CASSLARQGLYGYTF
>TRBV27|-|-|TRBJ2-7
TGTGCCAGCAGTTCCCGAGGCTACGAGCAGTACTTC
CASSSRGYEQYF
>TRBV7-9|few|-|TRBJ1-1
TGTGCCTATTCTTTGACTGAAGCTTTCTTT
CAYSLTEAFF
>TRBV9|-|TRBD2|TRBJ2-1
TGTGCCAGCAGCGTGGGGACTAGCGGGCTTTACTCCTACAATGAGCAGTTCTTC
CASSVGTSGLYSYNEQFF
>TRBV2|-|-|TRBJ1-5
TGTGCCAGCAGTTCCCAGGGAAGCAATCAGCCCCAGCATTTT
CASSSQGSNQPQHF
>TRBV6-6|-|-|TRBJ1-6
TGTGCCAGCACCAAGAGATCACCCCTCCACTTT
CASTKRSPLHF
>TRBV15|-|TRBD1|TRBJ1-2
TGTGCCACCAGTGACGGGACAGGGGGCTTTGGCTACACCTTC
CATSDGTGGFGYTF
>TRBV4-2|-|-|TRBJ1-2
TGTGCCAGCAGACAAGGGGCGCGAACTAACTATGGCTACACCTTC
CASRQGARTNYGYTF
>TRBV4-3|-|TRBD2|TRBJ2-2
TGCGCCAGCAGCCAATCCAAAGGACTAGCGAACACCGGGGAGCTGTTTTTT
CASSQSKGLANTGELFF
>TRBV6-1|-|TRBD1|TRBJ1-4
TGTGCCAGCAGTAAACGGGACAGGCAAAATGAAAAACTGTTTTTT
CASSKRDRQNEKLFF
>TRBV19|-|TRBD1|TRBJ1-1
TGTGCCAGTAAATTTCAGGGGGCCGAGTGGAACACTGAAGCTTTCTTT
CASKFQGAEWNTEAFF
>TRBV19|few|TRBD1|TRBJ1-1
TGTGCCAGTAAAGGACTATCCGGGACAGCGAACACTGAAGCTTTCTTT
CASKGLSGTANTEAFF
>TRBV11-2|-|TRBD1|TRBJ1-1
TGTGCCAGCAGCCTCTTACCCGGGACAGGAGACACTGAAGCTTTCTTT
CASSLLPGTGDTEAFF
>TRBV18|-|TRBD1|TRBJ1-3
TGTGCCAGCTCACCCGGGACAGACAGTCGAAACACCATATATTTT
CASSPGTDSRNTIYF
>TRBV27|once|TRBD1|TRBJ1-6
TGTGCCAGCTCCGGACAGGGTCGAGTCTCCTATAATTCACCCCTCCACTTT
CASSGQGRVSYNSPLHF
>TRBV7-2|-|-|TRBJ2-7
TGTGCCAGCAGCTTCGTAAGGGGGGGAACCTACGAGCAGTACTTC
CASSFVRGGTYEQYF
>TRBV30|-|-|TRBJ2-7
TGTGCCTGGAGCGGGAATGTCGGGACATTGCAGTACTTC
CAWSGNVGTLQYF
>TRBV4-3|-|TRBD1|TRBJ2-2
TGCGCCAGCAGCCAGGCCCTGACAGGGAAGGACACCGGGGAGCTGCTTTTT
CASSQALTGKDTGELLF
>TRBV7-8|-|TRBD1|TRBJ2-5
TGTGCCAGCAGCTTGAGAGACAGGGGGATCCAAGAGACCCAGTACTTC
CASSLRDRGIQETQYF
>TRBV18|-|-|TRBJ2-5
TGTGCCAGCTCACCACCGGAGGGAGTAGAGACCCAGTACTTC
CASSPPEGVETQYF
>TRBV28|-|-|TRBJ2-7
TGTGCCAGCAGTTCCGGAGGTGGGGTAGTGACCTACGAGCAGTACTTC
CASSSGGGVVTYEQYF
>TRBV7-6|-|-|TRBJ2-3
TGTGCCAGCAGCCCACGGGGTCTGAGCACAGATACGCAGTATTTT
CASSPRGLSTDTQYF
>TRBV7-9|-|-|TRBJ1-1
TGTGCCAGCAGCTTAGCCCAGGGAATGAACACTGAAGCTTTCTTT
CASSLAQGMNTEAFF
>TRBV5-1|-|-|TRBJ1-1
TGCGCCAGCAGCTTGACAGGGCATACTGAAGCTTTCTTT
CASSLTGHTEAFF
>TRBV2|-|-|TRBJ1-5
TGTGCCAGCTCTACCCAGGGTCTGGGTCAGCCCCAGCATTTT
CASSTQGLGQPQHF
>TRBV5-1|once|-|TRBJ2-7
TGCGCCAGCAGCCCCGGACTCTCTACGGGGGAGCAGTACTTC
CASSPGLSTGEQYF
>TRBV7-8|-|TRBD1|TRBJ1-1
TGTGCCAGCAGCCCAGGGGGCCCAAACCCGAACACTGAAGCTTTCTTT
CASSPGGPNPNTEAFF
>TRBV14|-|-|TRBJ1-2
TGTGCCAGCAGTCTATTAGACAGCCGATCTGATAGCTACGCGGGAGGAACATATGGCTACACCTTC
CASSLLDSRSDSYAGGTYGYTF
>TRBV6-5|-|-|TRBJ1-6
TGTGCCAGCAGTTACCAGGGGTACCAGTTGGATTCACCCCTCCACTTT
CASSYQGYQLDSPLHF
>TRBV28|-|TRBD2|TRBJ2-7
TGTGCCAGCAGTTCGTCACGACTAGCGGGGGAGGGCGAGCAGTACTTC
CASSSSRLAGEGEQYF
>TRBV29-1|-|TRBD1|TRBJ1-2
TGCAGCGTAGATCGGGACAGGGTCCGTAATGGCTACACCTTC
CSVDRDRVRNGYTF
>TRBV7-2|-|-|TRBJ2-7
TGTGCCAGCAGCTTTGTCCGGGACACCCCCTACGAGCAGTACTTC
CASSFVRDTPYEQYF
>TRBV5-1|-|-|TRBJ2-2
TGCGCCAGCAAATTTGTTACGGGGGAAGCCGGGGAGCTGTTTTTT
CASKFVTGEAGELFF
>TRBV7-2|-|-|TRBJ1-4
TGTGCCAGCAGCTTCGTCCCGTCCCGGGATGAAAAACTGTTTTTT
CASSFVPSRDEKLFF
>TRBV19|-|TRBD1|TRBJ2-6
TGTGCCAGTAGACACACCGGGACAGGCTCGGCCAACGTCCTGACTTTC
CASRHTGTGSANVLTF
>TRBV7-3|-|-|TRBJ2-3
TGTGCCAGCAGCTTAAACCGAGGCAGCACAGATACGCAGTATTTT
CASSLNRGSTDTQYF
>TRBV5-1|-|-|TRBJ2-7
TGCGCCAGCAGCAAGACAGGTACCCTGGGGGAGCAGTACTTC
CASSKTGTLGEQYF
>TRBV4-2|-|-|TRBJ1-5
TGTGCCAGCAGCCAAGATCGGGCGGGTTGGCAGCCCCAGCATTTT
CASSQDRAGWQPQHF
>TRBV30|-|TRBD2|TRBJ2-5
TGTGCCTGGAGTGGAGGGCTAGCGGGAGGAGGGGAGCAGTACTTC
CAWSGGLAGGGEQYF
>TRBV5-1|-|TRBD2|TRBJ2-2
TGCGCCAGCAGCTTGCGGGCGGGAGGTAACACCGGGGAGCTGTTTTTT
CASSLRAGGNTGELFF
>TRBV28|-|-|TRBJ1-5
TGTGCCAGCAGTCTACAGGTGCATCAGCCCCAGCATTTT
CASSLQVHQPQHF
>TRBV4-1|once|TRBD2|TRBJ2-3
TGCGCCAGCAGCCAAGGGACACCGGGACTAGCGGGGGTAGATACGCAGTATTTT
CASSQGTPGLAGVDTQYF
>TRBV7-3|-|TRBD1|TRBJ1-1
TGTGCCAGCAGCTTGAGTCGGGACAGGGGAGCTTTCTTT
CASSLSRDRGAFF
>TRBV7-9|-|-|TRBJ1-4
TGTGCCAGCAGCTGGACGGGGGAATCAACTAATGAAAAACTGTTTTTT
CASSWTGESTNEKLFF
>TRBV11-2|-|-|TRBJ1-2
TGTGCCAGCAGCTTAGATAAGCCGGGTTCGGTAAATACCTTC
CASSLDKPGSVNTF
>TRBV6-5|-|-|TRBJ1-1
TGTGCCAGCAGTTACGGGTCAGGGTATAACACTGAAGCTTTCTTT
CASSYGSGYNTEAFF
>TRBV20-1|-|-|TRBJ1-2
TGCAGCCCTAAGCGAGGGATCGGCTACACCTTC
CSPKRGIGYTF
>TRBV28|-|TRBD1|TRBJ2-4
TGTGCCAGCAGTTCGCCCGGGACAGGAAAGGTCGACGGCATTCAGTACTTC
CASSSPGTGKVDGIQYF
>TRBV28|-|TRBD1|TRBJ1-4
TGTGCCAGCAGTTTAGAGACAGGGACTGGGGAAAAACTGTTTTTT
CASSLETGTGEKLFF
>TRBV7-2|-|-|TRBJ1-1
TGTGCCAGCAGCTTAAACAGGCAAGCTTTCTTT
CASSLNRQAFF
>TRBV15|-|-|TRBJ1-1
TGTGCCACCAGCAGAGATGTTAGGAACACTGAAGCTTTCTTT
CATSRDVRNTEAFF
>TRBV6-4|-|TRBD1|TRBJ2-2
TGTGCCAGCAGTGCACAGGGGGGAAACACCGGGGAGCTGTTTTTT
CASSAQGGNTGELFF
>TRBV5-4|-|-|TRBJ1-2
TGTGCCAGCAGCTTGGGAGGGCTCATGGACTATGGCTACACCTTC
CASSLGGLMDYGYTF
>TRBV15|-|-|TRBJ1-3
TGTGCCACCAGCAGAGATAAACGGTATAATGGAAACACCATATATTTT
CATSRDKRYNGNTIYF
>TRBV10-3|once|-|TRBJ2-2
TGTGCCATCAACCCCTCACACATCAAGCCACGGGACACCTGTTGTGCCGGGGAGCTGTTTTTT
CAINPSHIKPRDTCCAGELFF
>TRBV19|-|-|TRBJ1-5
TGTGCCAGTAGTATAGGGCCCCAACAACCCCAGCATTTT
CASSIGPQQPQHF
>TRBV28|-|TRBD1|TRBJ1-5
TGTGCCAGCAGTTTGGACAGGGCGGGTCAGCCCCAGCATTTT
CASSLDRAGQPQHF
>TRBV30|-|-|TRBJ1-5
TGTGCCTGGAGTGTATCCCATGGGAGGGAGAATCAGCCCCAGCATTTT
CAWSVSHGRENQPQHF
>TRBV7-2|-|TRBD1|TRBJ2-7
TGTGCCAGCAGCTACGGACAGGCTAAGTACTTC
CASSYGQAKYF